This entry is about one T cell receptor beta chain. The antigen is unknown. The sample originates from a study of OX40 agonist ivuxolimab in advanced cancers. In the study overall: Dose-escalation subjects each had hepatocellular carcinoma, melanoma, renal cell or head and neck cancer. Partial responses were observed in three patients, of whom one had hepatocellular carcinoma and two had cutaneous melanoma.

Study-wide results and limits: Antigen specificity was not determined for the expanded peripheral T cells. CD4+ and CD8+ blood T cells expanded clonally by week 6 at 0.1 to 3.0 mg/kg.

The assay was immunoSEQ multiplex PCR, and TCRdb's table has in-frame clones only and misses some. The sample gives over 55,000 clones, about 86% of which show up once; about 2.4% is in the top ten. This CDR3 contains 17 residues. The germline V and J ends were trimmed by 0 bases and 5 bases, with 21 bases remaining between them. This TCR was recovered from an adult with an advanced solid tumor such as melanoma, head and neck, liver or kidney cancer. The chain links TRBV5-3 to TRBJ2-7; D possibly corresponds to TRBD1 (5 bases). TRBV5-3 is flagged as an ORF with uncertain function. Sequenced material: CD4+ or CD8+ T cells sorted from blood, taken in a trial of the OX40 agonist ivuxolimab. CDR3: CARSLEAQGDRLDEQYF. In DNA, the CDR3 is TGTGCCAGAAGCTTGGAGGCGCAGGGTGACCGCTTGGACGAGCAGTACTTC.